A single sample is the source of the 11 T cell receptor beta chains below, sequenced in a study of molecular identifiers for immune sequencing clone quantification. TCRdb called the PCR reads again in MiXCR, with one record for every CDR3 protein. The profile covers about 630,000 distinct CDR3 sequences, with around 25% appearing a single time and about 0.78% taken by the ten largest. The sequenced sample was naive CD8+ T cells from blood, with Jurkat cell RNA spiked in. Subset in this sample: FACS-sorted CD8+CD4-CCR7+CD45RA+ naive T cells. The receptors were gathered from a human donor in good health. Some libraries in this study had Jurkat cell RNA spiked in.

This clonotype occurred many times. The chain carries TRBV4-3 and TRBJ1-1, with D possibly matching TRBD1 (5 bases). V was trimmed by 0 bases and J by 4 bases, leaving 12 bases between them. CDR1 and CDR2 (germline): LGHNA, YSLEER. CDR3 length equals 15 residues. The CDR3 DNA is TGCGCCAGCAGCCAAGATTGGCAGGGATCCACTGAAGCTTTCTTT. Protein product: CASSQDWQGSTEAFF.

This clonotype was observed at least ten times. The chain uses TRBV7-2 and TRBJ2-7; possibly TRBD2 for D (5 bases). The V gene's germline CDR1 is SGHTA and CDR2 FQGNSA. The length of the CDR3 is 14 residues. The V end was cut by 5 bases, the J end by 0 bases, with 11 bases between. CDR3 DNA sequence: TGTGCCAGCAGCCAAATGGACTTCTCCTACGAGCAGTACTTC. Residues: CASSQMDFSYEQYF.

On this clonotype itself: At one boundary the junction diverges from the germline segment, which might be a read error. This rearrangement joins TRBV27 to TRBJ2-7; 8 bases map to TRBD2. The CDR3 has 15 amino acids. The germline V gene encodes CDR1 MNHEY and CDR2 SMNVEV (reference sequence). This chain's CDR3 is CASSSPGLVSYELYF. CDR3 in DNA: TGTGCCAGCAGTTCGCCGGGACTAGTGTCCTACGAGCTGTACTTC.

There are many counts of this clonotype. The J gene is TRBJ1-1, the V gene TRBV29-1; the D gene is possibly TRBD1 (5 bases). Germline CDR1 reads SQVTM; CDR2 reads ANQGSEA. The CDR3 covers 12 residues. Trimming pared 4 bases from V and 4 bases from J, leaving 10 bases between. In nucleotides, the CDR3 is TGCAGCGTTGTAGCAGGGAGCACTGAAGCTTTCTTT. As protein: CSVVAGSTEAFF.

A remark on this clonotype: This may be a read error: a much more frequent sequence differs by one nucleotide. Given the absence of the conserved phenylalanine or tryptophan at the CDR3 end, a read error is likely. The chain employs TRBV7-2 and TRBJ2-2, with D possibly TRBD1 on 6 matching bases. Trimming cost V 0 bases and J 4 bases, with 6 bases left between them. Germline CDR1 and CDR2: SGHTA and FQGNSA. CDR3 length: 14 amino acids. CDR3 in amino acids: CASSLARGTGELFL. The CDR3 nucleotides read TGTGCCAGCAGCTTAGCCAGGGGCACCGGGGAGCTGTTTCTT.

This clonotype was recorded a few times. The CDR3 nucleotides are TGTGCCAGCAGCCCCGCCCCATTCAAATCCTCTGGAAACACCATATATTTT. It codes for CASSPAPFKSSGNTIYF. The chain is built from TRBV7-9 and TRBJ1-3; no reliable D call. Germline assignment: CDR1 SEHNR and CDR2 FQNEAQ (reference sequence). The CDR3 is 17 amino acids. V was clipped by 5 bases and J by 0 bases, with 17 bases between them. Based on the CDR3 plus reference TRBV7-9 and TRBJ1-3, the full variable domain is DTGVSQNPRHKITKRGQNVTFRCDPISEHNRLYWYRQTLGQGPEFLTYFQNEAQLEKSRLLSDRFSAERPKGSFSTLEIQRTEQGDSAMYLCASSPAPFKSSGNTIYFGEGSWLTVV.

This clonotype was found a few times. CDR3 region: CSVRQGGDYGYTF. CDR3 DNA sequence: TGCAGCGTTAGGCAGGGGGGCGACTATGGCTACACCTTC. This sequence joins TRBV29-1 and TRBJ1-2; TRBD1 matches at 7 bases. The CDR3 consists of 13 residues. The V gene's germline CDR1 is SQVTM and CDR2 ANQGSEA. J lost 3 bases, V lost 5 bases, and 6 bases had no gene match.

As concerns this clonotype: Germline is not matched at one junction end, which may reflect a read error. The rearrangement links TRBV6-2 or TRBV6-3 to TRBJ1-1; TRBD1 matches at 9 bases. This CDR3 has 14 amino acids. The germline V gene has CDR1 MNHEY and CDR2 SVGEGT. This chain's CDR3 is CASSYGQGNTETFF. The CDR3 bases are TGTGCCAGCAGTTATGGACAGGGGAACACTGAAACTTTCTTT.

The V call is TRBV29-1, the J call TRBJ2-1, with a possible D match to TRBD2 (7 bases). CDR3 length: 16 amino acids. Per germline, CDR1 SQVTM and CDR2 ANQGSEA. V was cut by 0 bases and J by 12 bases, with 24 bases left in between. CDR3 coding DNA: TGCAGCGTTGAAGATTCGAGAGGGGGGGTTTACGATGGGCAGTTCTTC. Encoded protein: CSVEDSRGGVYDGQFF.

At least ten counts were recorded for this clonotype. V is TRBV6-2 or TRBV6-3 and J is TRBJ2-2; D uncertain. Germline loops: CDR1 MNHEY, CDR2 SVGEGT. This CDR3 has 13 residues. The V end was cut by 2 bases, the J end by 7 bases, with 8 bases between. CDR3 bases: TGTGCCAGCAGTTACGTCCGTAGCGGGGAGCTGTTTTTT. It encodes CASSYVRSGELFF.

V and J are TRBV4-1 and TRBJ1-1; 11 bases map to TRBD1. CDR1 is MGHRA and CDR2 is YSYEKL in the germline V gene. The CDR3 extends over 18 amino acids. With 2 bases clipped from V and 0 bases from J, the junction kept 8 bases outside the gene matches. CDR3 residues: CASSQPGQGVKMNTEAFF. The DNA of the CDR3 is TGCGCCAGCAGCCAACCGGGACAGGGGGTGAAAATGAACACTGAAGCTTTCTTT.